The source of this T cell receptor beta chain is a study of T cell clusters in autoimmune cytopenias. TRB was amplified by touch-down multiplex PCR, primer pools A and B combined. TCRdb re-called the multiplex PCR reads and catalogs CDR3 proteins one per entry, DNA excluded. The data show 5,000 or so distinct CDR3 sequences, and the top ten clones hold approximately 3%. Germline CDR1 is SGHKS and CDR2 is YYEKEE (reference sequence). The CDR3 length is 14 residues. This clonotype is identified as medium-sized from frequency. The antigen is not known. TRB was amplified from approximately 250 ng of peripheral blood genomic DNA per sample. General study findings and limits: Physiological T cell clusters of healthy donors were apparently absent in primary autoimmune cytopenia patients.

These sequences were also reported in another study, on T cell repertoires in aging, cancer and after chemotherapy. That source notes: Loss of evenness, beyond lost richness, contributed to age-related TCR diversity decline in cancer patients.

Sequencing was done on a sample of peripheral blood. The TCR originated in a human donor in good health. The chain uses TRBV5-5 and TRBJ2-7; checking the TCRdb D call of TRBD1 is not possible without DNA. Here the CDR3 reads CASSKWDSSYEQYF.